What follows are 27 T cell receptor beta chains derived from one specimen sequenced in a study of blood T cell repertoires in COVID-19. The data were produced by immunoSEQ multiplex PCR, yet TCRdb's version contains in-frame clones alone and is incomplete. The sample records tens of thousands of clones, approximately 87% being singletons. The sequenced sample consisted of peripheral blood. These receptor sequences come from a woman at least 80 years old with acute or convalescent COVID-19.

In this sample, this clone turned up a few times. The V gene is TRBV21-1, the J gene TRBJ2-7; TRBD2, the table's D call, lacks a check against the DNA. TRBV21-1 is termed a pseudogene. This CDR3 contains 11 residues. CDR3 DNA sequence: TGTGCCAGCAGCTCACTCTACGAGCAGTACTTC. Translated: CASSSLYEQYF.

The sample holds one count of this clone. The rearrangement joins TRBV7-8 to TRBJ2-5, with 8 nucleotides matching TRBD2. The V gene's germline CDR1 is SGHVS and CDR2 FQNEAQ. This CDR3 comprises 15 residues. V trimming: 3 bases; J trimming: 1 base; junction bases outside the gene matches: 4. The CDR3 reads CASSFGGGIQETQYF. The CDR3 DNA reads TGTGCCAGCAGCTTTGGCGGGGGGATCCAAGAGACCCAGTACTTC. Together with reference TRBV7-8 and TRBJ2-5, the CDR3 gives the full variable domain: GAGVSQSPRYKVAKRGQDVALRCDPISGHVSLFWYQQALGQGPEFLTYFQNEAQLDKSGLPSDRFFAERPEGSVSTLKIQRTQQEDSAVYLCASSFGGGIQETQYFGPGTRLLVL.

This clone has just a few counts. This chain joins TRBV27 and TRBJ2-2; a weak D match, TRBD2 (5 bases). This CDR3 spans 14 amino acids. The V gene's germline CDR1 is MNHEY and CDR2 SMNVEV (reference sequence). Between the trimmed V and J ends, which lost 6 bases and 0 bases, there was a span of 8 bases. CDR3 protein: CASRRAANTGELFF. As DNA, the CDR3 is TGTGCCAGCAGGCGGGCCGCGAACACCGGGGAGCTGTTTTTT.

This clone was recorded only once. CDR3: CAWSNPGTANYGYTF. The CDR3 DNA reads as TGTGCCTGGAGTAACCCAGGGACAGCCAACTATGGCTACACCTTC. V gene TRBV30 combines with J gene TRBJ1-2, with 7 bases fitting TRBD1. There are 15 residues in the CDR3. Losses at the gene ends were 2 bases for V and 2 bases for J; bases not matched to a gene: 8. The germline V gene encodes CDR1 GTSNPN and CDR2 SVGIG (reference sequence).

The chain employs TRBV5-1 and TRBJ1-1; D is unresolved. The CDR3 extends over 14 amino acids. The germline V gene encodes CDR1 SGHRS and CDR2 YFSETQ. The V end lost 6 bases, the J end lost 1 base, and 13 bases lay between the germline ends. This CDR3 reads CASNPEGSNTEAFF. The CDR3 bases are TGCGCCAGCAACCCTGAGGGTTCGAACACTGAAGCTTTCTTT.

This rearrangement joins TRBV24-1 to TRBJ2-1; 8 nucleotides match TRBD2. CDR1 is KGHDR, CDR2 SFDVKD, per germline. The ends lost 7 bases at V and 4 bases at J; junction bases unmatched: 5. This CDR3 contains 14 residues. The CDR3 region is CATSRLASYNEQFF. The CDR3 DNA follows: TGTGCCACCAGCCGACTAGCGTCTTACAATGAGCAGTTCTTC.

This clone was picked up a small number of times. V and J are TRBV10-1 and TRBJ2-6; TRBD1 might be the D (6 bases). Germline V gives CDR1 WNHNN, CDR2 SYGVQD (reference sequence). The CDR3 length is 14 residues. V was trimmed by 9 bases and J by 2 bases, leaving 11 bases between them. The CDR3 region has the DNA TGCGCCAGAAGGGACATTCCTGGGGCCAACGTCCTGACTTTC. Amino acid sequence: CARRDIPGANVLTF.

The rearrangement joins TRBV18 to TRBJ1-1; 7 bases map to TRBD1. The CDR3 contains 14 residues. Germline V lookup: CDR1 KGHSH, CDR2 LQKENI. J was trimmed by 5 bases and V by 6 bases; bases with no gene match: 9. The CDR3 DNA is TGTGCCAGCTCGATCCAGGGGGTGGCGACTGAAGCTTTCTTT. This translates into CASSIQGVATEAFF. Looking up the rest from reference TRBV18 and TRBJ1-1 gives the full variable domain: NAGVMQNPRHLVRRRGQEARLRCSPMKGHSHVYWYRQLPEEGLKFMVYLQKENIIDESGMPKERFSAEFPKEGPSILRIQQVVRGDSAAYFCASSIQGVATEAFFGQGTRLTVV.

The chain joins TRBV4-1 to TRBJ2-1, with 8 bases lining up with TRBD2. CDR1 is MGHRA, CDR2 YSYEKL, per germline. V lost 1 base to trimming and J lost 7 bases; unmatched junction nucleotides: 6. The CDR3 is made up of 15 amino acids. In DNA, the CDR3 is TGCGCCAGCAGCCAAGTTGGCGCGGGGGGTAATGAGCAGTTCTTC. Encoded protein: CASSQVGAGGNEQFF.

V usage is TRBV10-2 and J usage is TRBJ1-5, with 7 bases lining up with TRBD1. This CDR3 has 14 amino acids. V was pared by 5 bases and J by 5 bases, with 6 bases of the junction left unmatched. Germline assignment: CDR1 WSHSY and CDR2 SAAADI. CDR3 bases: TGCGCCAGCAGTAGGACAGGAGAGGATCAGCCCCAGCATTTT. The encoded protein is CASSRTGEDQPQHF.

The gene calls are TRBV7-6 and TRBJ2-7; TRBD2 matches 7 bases. V gave up 0 bases and J gave up 4 bases; unmatched junction bases: 9. Germline CDR1 is SGHVS and CDR2 is FNYEAQ. The CDR3 is 16 residues long. CDR3 region: CASSLASRAGAYEQYF. The CDR3 DNA reads as TGTGCCAGCAGCTTAGCGTCTCGGGCGGGAGCGTACGAGCAGTACTTC.

The table lists this clone with a count of one. Other nucleotide sequences from this sample produce the same CDR3. The rearrangement joins TRBV27 to TRBJ1-5; 8 nucleotides match TRBD1. In germline, CDR1 is MNHEY, CDR2 SMNVEV (reference sequence). Germline trimming cut 2 bases from V and 2 bases from J; bases unmatched to any gene: 2. This CDR3 contains 15 residues. CDR3 DNA: TGTGCCAGCAGTTTAGGGACAGGCGGCAATCAGCCCCAGCATTTT. Its protein product is CASSLGTGGNQPQHF.

This sequence joins TRBV12-3 or TRBV12-4 and TRBJ1-2, with 7 bases aligning to TRBD1. CDR3 length: 12 amino acids. V shed 2 bases, J shed 8 bases, and the junction held 2 bases outside the gene matches. CDR3: CASSLRGGGYTF. The CDR3 DNA sequence: TGTGCCAGCAGTTTACGAGGGGGCGGCTACACCTTC.

V is TRBV4-2 and J is TRBJ2-3, with 9 bases matching TRBD2. Losses at the gene ends were 0 bases for V and 5 bases for J; bases not matched to a gene: 9. CDR3 length: 17 residues. The V gene's germline CDR1 is LGHNA and CDR2 YNFKEQ. The CDR3 coding sequence is TGTGCCAGCAGCCAAGATTTTAGCGGGAGCGGGGGAGATACGCAGTATTTT. Protein sequence: CASSQDFSGSGGDTQYF.

On this clone itself: Other DNA sequences in the same sample also yield this CDR3. The chain couples TRBV5-1 to TRBJ2-2; 8 positions match TRBD1. CDR3 length equals 15 residues. V was pared by 0 bases and J by 3 bases, with 1 base of the junction left unmatched. Germline V lookup: CDR1 SGHRS, CDR2 YFSETQ. The CDR3 nucleotides are TGCGCCAGCAGCTTGGACAGGGGGGACACCGGGGAGCTGTTTTTT. The encoded protein is CASSLDRGDTGELFF.

This clone was picked up a small number of times. The rearrangement links TRBV21-1 to TRBJ2-3; the listed D gene, TRBD2, was not tested against the DNA. TRBV21-1 is deemed a pseudogene. This CDR3 has 19 amino acids. CDR3 DNA sequence: TGTGCCAGCAGCAGCGGGTGGGGTGGCGGGAAGCCCCAAGCAGATACGCAGTATTTT. This sequence encodes CASSSGWGGGKPQADTQYF.

V usage is TRBV19 and J usage is TRBJ1-5; no clear D gene. The V end lost 7 bases, the J end lost 3 bases, and 10 bases lay between the germline ends. The CDR3 has 13 residues. Germline CDR1 reads LNHDA; CDR2 reads SQIVND (reference sequence). The CDR3 loop reads CASTLQFNQPQHF. DNA of the CDR3: TGTGCCAGTACGTTACAGTTCAATCAGCCCCAGCATTTT. Full variable domain (rest looked up from reference TRBV19 and TRBJ1-5): DGGITQSPKYLFRKEGQNVTLSCEQNLNHDAMYWYRQDPGQGLRLIYYSQIVNDFQKGDIAEGYSVSREKKESFPLTVTSAQKNPTAFYLCASTLQFNQPQHFGDGTRLSIL.

This chain joins TRBV19 and TRBJ2-5, with a tentative D call TRBD2 (6 bases). CDR1 and CDR2 from the germline V gene are LNHDA and SQIVND (reference sequence). The CDR3 has 15 amino acids. V lost 3 bases to trimming and J lost 1 base, with 12 bases between them. The CDR3: CASSIARDFQETQYF. Here the CDR3 DNA reads TGTGCCAGTAGTATCGCCCGGGACTTCCAAGAGACCCAGTACTTC.

The chain uses TRBV9 and TRBJ1-1; D unclear. The length of the CDR3 is 17 residues. Per the germline V gene, CDR1 is SGDLS and CDR2 is YYNGEE. V was pared by 4 bases and J by 1 base, with 20 bases between. CDR3 bases: TGTGCCAGCAGCCCTCAGAGGGATGCTATGTGGAACACTGAAGCTTTCTTT. Protein: CASSPQRDAMWNTEAFF.

The CDR3 DNA sequence: TGTGCCAGTAGTATAGATCGGGGCGGGGGGTACAATGAGCAGTTCTTC. This codes for CASSIDRGGGYNEQFF. The chain is built from TRBV19 and TRBJ2-1; 8 nucleotides align to TRBD2. The trim removed 0 bases at V and 4 bases at J, leaving 5 bases unmatched. The germline V gene has CDR1 LNHDA and CDR2 SQIVND (reference sequence). This CDR3 comprises 16 residues.

J is TRBJ2-3 and V is TRBV19, with a possible D match to TRBD2 (5 bases). CDR3 length equals 15 residues. V was clipped by 6 bases and J by 0 bases, with 13 bases between them. The germline V gene encodes CDR1 LNHDA and CDR2 SQIVND (reference sequence). This CDR3 is CASRTASLSTDTQYF. The CDR3 DNA follows: TGTGCCAGTAGAACGGCTAGCCTAAGCACAGATACGCAGTATTTT.

V gene TRBV28 combines with J gene TRBJ1-1, with 8 bases that match TRBD1. The CDR3 totals 12 residues. CDR1 MDHEN and CDR2 SYDVKM come from the germline V gene. Trimming at V came to 7 bases and at J to 7 bases, leaving 5 bases not matched to a gene. CDR3 DNA: TGTGCCAGCACAAGACAGGGGAGTGAAGCTTTCTTT. It is translated as CASTRQGSEAFF.

The V and J genes are TRBV9 and TRBJ1-1; D ambiguous. The CDR3 covers 14 residues. V dropped 0 bases and J dropped 0 bases, with 6 bases sitting between them. Germline CDR1 reads SGDLS; CDR2 reads YYNGEE. This chain's CDR3 is CASSVALLNTEAFF. For the CDR3, the DNA is TGTGCCAGCAGCGTAGCACTTCTGAACACTGAAGCTTTCTTT.

The gene calls are TRBV6-1 and TRBJ1-3; weak D call: TRBD1 (6 bases). The V end was cut by 2 bases, the J end by 0 bases, with 14 bases between. Germline-derived CDR1 and CDR2 are MNHNS and SASEGT. The CDR3 has 17 amino acids. CDR3 sequence (DNA): TGTGCCAGCAGTGAAAGACGGGGGGCGAGCTCTGGAAACACCATATATTTT. This codes for CASSERRGASSGNTIYF.

The gene calls are TRBV2 and TRBJ2-1; 7 bases line up with TRBD2. The CDR3 has 15 residues. CDR1 is SNHLY, CDR2 FYNNEI, per germline. Losses at the gene ends were 2 bases for V and 5 bases for J; bases not matched to a gene: 6. CDR3 in amino acids: CASSELSGANNEQFF. Here the CDR3 DNA reads TGTGCCAGCAGTGAACTGAGCGGGGCTAACAATGAGCAGTTCTTC. Full variable domain (rest looked up from reference TRBV2 and TRBJ2-1): EPEVTQTPSHQVTQMGQEVILRCVPISNHLYFYWYRQILGQKVEFLVSFYNNEISEKSEIFDDQFSVERPDGSNFTLKIRSTKLEDSAMYFCASSELSGANNEQFFGPGTRLTVL.

The gene calls are TRBV28 and TRBJ1-1; TRBD1 agrees at 9 bases. Losses at the gene ends were 5 bases for V and 3 bases for J; bases not matched to a gene: 10. Germline values: CDR1 MDHEN, CDR2 SYDVKM. The CDR3 length is 16 residues. CDR3 nucleotides: TGTGCCAGCAGTGCTCCGTACAGGGGGCAGGACACTGAAGCTTTCTTT. Protein: CASSAPYRGQDTEAFF.

The chain has TRBV24-1 and TRBJ2-1; 9 positions match TRBD2. J lost 7 bases, V lost 1 base, and 7 bases had no gene match. The CDR3 consists of 16 residues. CDR1 and CDR2 (germline): KGHDR, SFDVKD. CDR3 sequence reads: CATSDLGTSLGNEQFF. CDR3 in DNA: TGTGCCACCAGTGATTTAGGGACTAGCCTGGGGAATGAGCAGTTCTTC.